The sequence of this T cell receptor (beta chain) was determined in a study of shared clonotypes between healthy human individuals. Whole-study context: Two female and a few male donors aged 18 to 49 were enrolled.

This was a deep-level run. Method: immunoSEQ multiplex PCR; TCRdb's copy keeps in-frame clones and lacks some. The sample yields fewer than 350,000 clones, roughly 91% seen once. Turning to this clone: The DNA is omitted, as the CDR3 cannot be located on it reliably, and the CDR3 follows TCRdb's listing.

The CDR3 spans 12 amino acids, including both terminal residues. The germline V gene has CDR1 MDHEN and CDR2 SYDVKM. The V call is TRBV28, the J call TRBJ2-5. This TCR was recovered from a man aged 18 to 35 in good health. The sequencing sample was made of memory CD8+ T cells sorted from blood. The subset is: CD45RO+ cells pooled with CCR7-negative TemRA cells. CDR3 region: CASSLGMGTQYF.